Each of the 6 T cell receptor beta chains below was sequenced from the same sample in a study of CD8 T cells in Susac syndrome. An input of roughly 0.5 to 1 ug of RNA was subjected to reverse transcription using random hexamers. TCRdb redid the calling of the immunoSEQ multiplex PCR reads with MiXCR, one entry per CDR3 protein. The data contain a few hundred thousand distinct CDR3 sequences, approximately 85% of them singletons. The sequencing input was CD8+ T cells from PBMCs. These receptor sequences come from a human donor with multiple sclerosis.

The chain couples TRBV10-3 to TRBJ2-3, with 7 bases that match TRBD1. V lost 6 bases to trimming and J lost 1 base; unmatched junction nucleotides: 7. The germline V gene has CDR1 ENHRY and CDR2 SYGVKD. The length of the CDR3 is 15 residues. DNA for the CDR3: TGTGCCATCAGGGTGACAGGGAGAGGCACAGATACGCAGTATTTT. Its protein is CAIRVTGRGTDTQYF.

The rearrangement joins TRBV5-1 to TRBJ1-1; D unclear. CDR1 and CDR2 from the germline V gene are SGHRS and YFSETQ. The CDR3 sequence is 15 residues long. V lost 0 bases, J lost 3 bases, and 12 bases lay in between. This CDR3 is CASSLGDTTYTEAFF. The CDR3 DNA reads as TGCGCCAGCAGCTTGGGAGACACAACCTACACTGAAGCTTTCTTT.

This clonotype has ten or more counts. At one end, the junction sequence differs from germline, possibly due to a read error. The chain is built from TRBV12-3 or TRBV12-4 and TRBJ2-7; D is unclear. The CDR3 is 12 residues long. The DNA of the CDR3 is TGTGCCAGCAGCTTAGGAGACTACGAGCAGTACTTC. Translation: CASSLGDYEQYF.

The chain has TRBV10-3 and TRBJ2-1, with D hard to call. Germline V gene lookup returns CDR1 ENHRY and CDR2 SYGVKD. CDR3 length equals 13 residues. Trimming shortened V by 2 bases and J by 3 bases, and 5 bases separated the two germline ends. Here the CDR3 reads CAISEEIYNEQFF. Written as DNA, the CDR3 is TGTGCCATCAGTGAGGAGATCTACAATGAGCAGTTCTTC.

V and J are TRBV27 and TRBJ1-6, with D tentatively TRBD1 (5 bases). The CDR3 runs to 14 residues. The germline V and J ends were trimmed by 3 bases and 9 bases, with 12 bases remaining between them. CDR1 and CDR2 from the germline V gene are MNHEY and SMNVEV (reference sequence). This CDR3 reads CASSLGEGSSPLHF. CDR3 in DNA: TGTGCCAGCAGTTTGGGGGAAGGAAGTTCACCCCTCCACTTT.

The chain recombines TRBV4-1 with TRBJ2-2; the D gene is possibly TRBD1 (6 bases). Germline V gives CDR1 MGHRA, CDR2 YSYEKL. V was shortened by 4 bases and J by 4 bases, with 13 bases between the two germline ends. This CDR3 spans 15 amino acids. The CDR3 nucleotides are TGCGCCAGCAGCCCTCAGGGGATCAGCACCGGGGAGCTGTTTTTT. This codes for CASSPQGISTGELFF.